This paragraph covers one T cell receptor beta chain sequence. Its antigen is not known. This sample is drawn from a study of beta chain features in type 1 diabetes. Study-wide points: A moderate, significant TCRB CDR3 shortening appeared in type 1 diabetes across four CD4+ subsets. Insertion counts at VDJ junctions were lower in type 1 diabetes patients, who also showed more deletions there.

V was shortened by 4 bases and J by 6 bases, with 8 bases between the two germline ends. Germline V gene lookup returns CDR1 SGHKS and CDR2 YYEKEE (reference sequence). This CDR3 region has 11 residues. All of the isolated RNA was reverse transcribed, so expressed TCRB transcripts were sequenced. The average read count of naive, central memory and regulatory T cell samples was about 3.57 million. TCRdb's copy holds only in-frame clones and misses some; the assay was immunoSEQ multiplex PCR. This table has 300,000 to 400,000 clones, more than 9.5% appearing once. Isolation of CD4+ naive, central memory, regulatory and stem cell-like memory cells was achieved by sorting via CD45RO/CCR7/CD25/CD127/CD95/CD27.

The material sequenced was naive CD4+ T cells from blood. The chain is built from TRBV5-5 and TRBJ2-7; D is perhaps TRBD1 (5 bases). The origin of this receptor is a young woman in good health. The CDR3 here is CASSIDSEQYF. The CDR3, as DNA: TGTGCCAGCAGCATTGACAGCGAGCAGTACTTC.